Here is one T cell receptor (beta chain) with its context. What it recognizes is unknown. The sample originates from a study of CXCR3-negative and CXCR3-positive naive CD8 T cells. Germline CDR1 is SQVTM and CDR2 is ANQGSEA. The CDR3 has 17 residues. The method, 5' RACE with UMI labels, was used to prepare the TRB cDNA libraries. TCRdb reprocessed the 5' RACE reads and reports one entry per CDR3 protein, with no DNA. Its clone listing holds over 95,000 distinct CDR3 sequences. Broader study findings: No difference in surface CD5 was seen between naive subsets, and TCR strength was inferred from TRB CDR3 properties. Higher TRB CDR3 hydrophobicity marked CXCR3-positive naive cells relative to CXCR3-negative naive cells.

The genes are TRBV29-1 and TRBJ2-1; no DNA is available, so the TRBD2 call from TCRdb remains unchecked. Sample: naive CXCR3+ CD8+ T cells from blood. Subset described: CD45RO-CCR7+CD27+CD95- naive CD8+ T cells expressing CXCR3 (TNR3+). This TCR came from a human donor in good health. Some clones in this sample may be carry-over from other donors' samples. Here the CDR3 reads CSVGTNLLLAAHNEQFF.